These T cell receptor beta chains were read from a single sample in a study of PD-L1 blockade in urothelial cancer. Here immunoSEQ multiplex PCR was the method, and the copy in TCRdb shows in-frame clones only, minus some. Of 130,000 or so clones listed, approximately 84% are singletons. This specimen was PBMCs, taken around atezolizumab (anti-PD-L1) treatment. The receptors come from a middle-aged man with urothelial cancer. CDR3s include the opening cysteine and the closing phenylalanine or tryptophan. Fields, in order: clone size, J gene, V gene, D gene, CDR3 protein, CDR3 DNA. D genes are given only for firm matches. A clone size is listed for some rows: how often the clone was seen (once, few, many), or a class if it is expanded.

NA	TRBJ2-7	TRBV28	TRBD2	CASSTPRLAGEEQYF	TGTGCCAGCAGTACCCCTAGACTAGCGGGAGAAGAGCAGTACTTC
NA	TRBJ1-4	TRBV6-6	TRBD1	CASRFDRAANEKLFF	TGTGCCAGCAGATTCGACAGGGCGGCTAATGAAAAACTGTTTTTT
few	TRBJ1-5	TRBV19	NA	CASSTWGPLDNQPQHF	TGTGCCAGTAGTACTTGGGGCCCTTTGGACAATCAGCCCCAGCATTTT
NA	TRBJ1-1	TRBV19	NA	CASSSYGVRNEAFF	TGTGCCAGTAGTAGTTACGGAGTTCGGAATGAAGCTTTCTTT
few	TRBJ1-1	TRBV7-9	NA	CASSLTGSNTEAFF	TGTGCCAGCAGCTTAACTGGGAGCAACACTGAAGCTTTCTTT
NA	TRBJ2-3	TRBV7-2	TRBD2	CASSLGLAGGDTQYF	TGTGCCAGCAGCTTAGGACTAGCGGGAGGAGATACGCAGTATTTT
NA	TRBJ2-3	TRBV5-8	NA	CASSLGAANTDTQYF	TGTGCCAGCAGCTTGGGGGCCGCAAACACAGATACGCAGTATTTT
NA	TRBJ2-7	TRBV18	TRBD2	CASSPTASGPRQQYF	TGTGCCAGCTCACCAACGGCTAGCGGCCCTCGTCAGCAGTACTTC
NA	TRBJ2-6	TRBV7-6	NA	CASSQSGGPGANVLTF	TGTGCCAGCAGCCAGTCCGGGGGGCCTGGGGCCAACGTCCTGACTTTC
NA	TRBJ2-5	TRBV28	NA	CASSRRPGHRVETQYF	TGTGCCAGCAGCCGTAGACCGGGACACCGCGTGGAGACCCAGTACTTC
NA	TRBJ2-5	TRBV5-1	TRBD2	CASSLGQLAGGQETQYF	TGCGCCAGCAGCTTGGGGCAACTAGCGGGAGGGCAAGAGACCCAGTACTTC
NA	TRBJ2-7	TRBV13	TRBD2	CASSPPAGTYEQYF	TGTGCCAGCAGTCCCCCAGCGGGAACCTACGAGCAGTACTTC
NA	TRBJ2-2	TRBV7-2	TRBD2	CASSLGLAGVRTGELFF	TGTGCCAGCAGCTTAGGACTAGCGGGAGTAAGGACCGGGGAGCTGTTTTTT
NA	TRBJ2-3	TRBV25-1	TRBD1	CASSEFGTGGANMQYF	TGTGCCAGCAGTGAATTTGGGACAGGGGGCGCAAATATGCAGTATTTT
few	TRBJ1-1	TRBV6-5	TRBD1	CASGQGPSTEAFF	TGTGCCAGCGGACAGGGTCCCTCCACTGAAGCTTTCTTT
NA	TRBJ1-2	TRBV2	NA	CASSEQGVAHGYTF	TGTGCCAGCAGTGAGCAAGGGGTCGCTCATGGCTACACCTTC
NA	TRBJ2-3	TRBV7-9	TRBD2	CASSLAGAGSSTDTQYF	TGTGCCAGCAGCTTGGCGGGAGCAGGTTCTAGCACAGATACGCAGTATTTT
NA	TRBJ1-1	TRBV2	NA	CATHRTANTEAFF	TGTGCCACCCATAGGACAGCGAACACTGAAGCTTTCTTT
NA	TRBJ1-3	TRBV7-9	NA	CASSLVRGTEVGNTIYF	TGTGCCAGCAGCTTAGTAAGGGGGACCGAGGTCGGAAACACCATATATTTT
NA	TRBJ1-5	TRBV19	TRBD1	CASRLTGVVNQPQHF	TGTGCCAGTAGGTTGACAGGGGTCGTCAATCAGCCCCAGCATTTT
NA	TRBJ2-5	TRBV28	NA	CASSVQRGGETQYF	TGTGCCAGCAGTGTCCAGAGGGGAGGAGAGACCCAGTACTTC
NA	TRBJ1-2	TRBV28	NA	CASTATGLGYTF	TGTGCCAGCACAGCAACAGGGTTAGGCTACACCTTC
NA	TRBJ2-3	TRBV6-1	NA	CASSEGSVTDTQYF	TGTGCCAGCAGTGAAGGGTCGGTCACAGATACGCAGTATTTT
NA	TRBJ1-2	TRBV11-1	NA	CASSQSQGYGYTF	TGTGCCAGCAGCCAATCCCAGGGTTATGGCTACACCTTC
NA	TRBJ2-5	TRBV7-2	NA	CASSFPGWETQYF	TGTGCCAGCAGCTTTCCCGGTTGGGAGACCCAGTACTTC
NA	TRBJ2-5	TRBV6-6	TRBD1	CASSYGTGIQETQYF	TGTGCCAGCAGTTATGGGACAGGGATACAAGAGACCCAGTACTTC
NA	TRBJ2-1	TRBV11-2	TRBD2	CASSLIRTSGRAGEQFF	TGTGCCAGCAGCTTAATTCGGACTAGCGGGAGGGCCGGTGAGCAGTTCTTC
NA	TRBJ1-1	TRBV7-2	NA	CASSFGLNAEAFF	TGTGCCAGCAGCTTCGGACTAAATGCTGAAGCTTTCTTT
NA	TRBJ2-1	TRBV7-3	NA	CASSPGSPNEQFF	TGTGCCAGCAGCCCGGGGAGCCCCAATGAGCAGTTCTTC
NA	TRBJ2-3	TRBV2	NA	CASSDSTKMYF	TGTGCCAGCAGTGACAGTACCAAGATGTATTTT
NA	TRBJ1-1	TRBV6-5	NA	CASSSVSTRYYTEAFF	TGTGCCAGCAGTTCGGTCTCGACACGCTACTACACTGAAGCTTTCTTT
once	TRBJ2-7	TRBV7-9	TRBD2	CASSFRTSGSSYEQYF	TGTGCCAGCAGCTTCCGGACTAGCGGGAGCTCCTACGAGCAGTACTTC
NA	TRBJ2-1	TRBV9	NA	CASSVTSLDSYNEQFF	TGTGCCAGCAGCGTAACTAGCTTAGACTCCTACAATGAGCAGTTCTTC
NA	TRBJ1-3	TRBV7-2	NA	CASSLRAGDGNTIYF	TGTGCCAGCAGCTTAAGGGCAGGGGATGGAAACACCATATATTTT
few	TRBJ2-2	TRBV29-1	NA	CSVVAWSGTGELFF	TGCAGCGTTGTTGCCTGGTCAGGCACCGGGGAGCTGTTTTTT
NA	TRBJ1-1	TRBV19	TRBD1	CASVSGGQENTEAFF	TGTGCCAGTGTCTCGGGGGGACAGGAGAACACTGAAGCTTTCTTT
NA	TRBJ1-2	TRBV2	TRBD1	CASNSQGEYGYTF	TGTGCCAGCAATTCCCAGGGGGAGTATGGCTACACCTTC
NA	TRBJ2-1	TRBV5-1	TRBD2	CASTQTTSGPSSYNEQFF	TGCGCCAGCACACAAACAACTAGCGGGCCGAGCTCCTACAATGAGCAGTTCTTC
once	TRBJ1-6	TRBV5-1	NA	CASSLESGLGKSPLHF	TGCGCCAGCAGCTTGGAGTCGGGACTAGGGAAGTCACCCCTCCACTTT
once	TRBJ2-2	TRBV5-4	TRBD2	CASSSGLAGRTGELFF	TGTGCCAGCAGCTCGGGACTAGCGGGACGCACCGGGGAGCTGTTTTTT
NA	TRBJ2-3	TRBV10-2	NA	CASSDRGKLVPRGTDTQYF	TGCGCCAGCAGTGATCGGGGGAAATTAGTCCCGAGGGGCACAGATACGCAGTATTTT
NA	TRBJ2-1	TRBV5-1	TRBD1	CASSLDSGTALNEQFF	TGCGCCAGCAGCTTGGATTCCGGGACAGCCCTCAATGAGCAGTTCTTC
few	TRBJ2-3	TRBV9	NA	CASSPQQSTDTQYF	TGTGCCAGCAGCCCACAACAGAGCACAGATACGCAGTATTTT
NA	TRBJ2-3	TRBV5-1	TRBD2	CASSLSSAGGPGDTQYF	TGCGCCAGCAGCTTGAGCTCAGCGGGAGGGCCCGGAGATACGCAGTATTTT
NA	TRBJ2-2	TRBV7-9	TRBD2	CASSRPPTGAGATGELFF	TGTGCCAGCAGCCGGCCCCCGACTGGAGCGGGAGCCACCGGGGAGCTGTTTTTT
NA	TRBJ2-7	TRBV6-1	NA	CASSVITTYEQYF	TGTGCCAGCAGTGTCATAACAACCTACGAGCAGTACTTC